This T cell receptor beta chain was profiled in a study of CD8+ T cells in alopecia areata. The overall study: The study gave treated patients oral tofacitinib at 5 to 10 mg twice daily.

The CDR3 extends over 14 amino acids. Germline V CDR1 and CDR2: MDHEN, SYDVKM. After removal of 9 bases from V and 2 bases from J, the junction contained 4 bases not matched to a gene. Reverse transcribed after extraction, RNA yielded cDNA as the sequencing template. The assay was immunoSEQ multiplex PCR, and TCRdb's table has in-frame clones only and misses some. This sample has roughly 75,000 clones, with approximately 61% found just once. V usage is TRBV28 and J usage is TRBJ2-7; TRBD2 agrees at 13 bases. The source of this sequence is a human donor with alopecia areata. This specimen consisted of CD8+ T cells sorted from blood, obtained at week 0. For the CDR3, the DNA is TGTGCCAGTGGGACTAGCGGGACGGCCTACGAGCAGTACTTC. This codes for CASGTSGTAYEQYF.